These T cell receptor beta chains were read from a single sample in a study of shared clonotypes between healthy human individuals. Profiling relied on immunoSEQ multiplex PCR, and the TCRdb table lists in-frame clones only, not all of them. Of some 2,400,000 clones listed, approximately 96% are singletons. Material: naive CD4+ T cells sorted from blood. These receptors all stem from a young man in good health. The conserved cysteine and the conserved F or W are not part of the CDR3 here. Fields, in order: V gene, J gene, CDR3 protein.

TRBV6-6	TRBJ2-7	ASSYTAGAYEQY
TRBV13	TRBJ1-6	ASSLIDSPLH
TRBV27	TRBJ2-7	ASSFFLRDEQY
TRBV10-3	TRBJ1-5	AISESRGLPQH
TRBV28	TRBJ2-3	ASTRGGRDTQY
TRBV28	TRBJ1-5	ASSTQSYNQPQH
TRBV7-9	TRBJ2-1	ASSPFSSEQF
TRBV6-4	TRBJ2-1	ASSGGGLAEEEQF
TRBV6-6	TRBJ2-7	ASSPVNPYEQY
TRBV29-1	TRBJ1-4	SARQDNEKLF
TRBV25-1	TRBJ2-3	ASSADRGSTDTQY
TRBV30	TRBJ2-1	AWSFGAGFNEQF
TRBV18	TRBJ1-1	ASSTQEGIEAF
TRBV7-9	TRBJ1-6	ASSLDRTGKSPLH
TRBV2	TRBJ2-6	ASSAGTGSSGANVLT
TRBV6-1	TRBJ2-3	ASSPGDPTDTQY
TRBV5-1	TRBJ2-7	ASSLDGQGAGYEQY
TRBV4-1	TRBJ1-5	ASSHAGKKGQPQH
TRBV11-2	TRBJ1-1	ASSLARGLNTEAF
TRBV2	TRBJ2-3	ATQGLAGTDTQY
TRBV19	TRBJ1-1	ASSPQAGQVVRAF
TRBV28	TRBJ1-2	AGGGINYGYT
TRBV2	TRBJ1-1	ASSELEDTEAF
TRBV7-9	TRBJ2-1	ATGGSERQF
TRBV6-5	TRBJ2-1	ASSYPGPTANEQF
TRBV30	TRBJ2-3	AWSGPAGQY
TRBV19	TRBJ1-1	ASSIEGLSTEAF
TRBV7-9	TRBJ2-7	ASSYGGAGTANYEQY
TRBV7-3	TRBJ2-3	ASSFRDGSSDTQY
TRBV5-4	TRBJ1-1	ASSAGQVNTEAF
TRBV18	TRBJ2-1	ASSPPGVGGNEQF
TRBV10-3	TRBJ2-1	AISELDRQLVEQF
TRBV19	TRBJ2-7	ASSIRGQGAYEQY
TRBV11-2	TRBJ2-7	ASSLGKGVYEQY
TRBV6-5	TRBJ1-5	ASSRGGGAEPQH
TRBV28	TRBJ1-3	ASSLSGEWGVAHSGNTIY
TRBV27	TRBJ2-2	ASKAVSNTGELF
TRBV9	TRBJ2-2	ASSSRTSDNTGELF
TRBV9	TRBJ1-3	ASSQGPGNTIY
TRBV7-2	TRBJ2-2	ASSLRRTGGDAGELF
TRBV10-3	TRBJ2-7	AISELTGKSNDEQY
TRBV6-5	TRBJ2-3	ASSRTRDTQY
TRBV4-3	TRBJ2-4	ASSQFRDVKNIQY
TRBV6-5	TRBJ2-7	ASSTLGGNEQY
TRBV5-1	TRBJ1-3	ASSPDRERPGNTIY
TRBV7-9	TRBJ2-7	ASTLTGSIYEQY